This T cell receptor (beta chain) was sequenced for a study of blood T cell repertoires in COVID-19. Study-wide context: PBMCs, B-cell-depleted T cells, or T cells provided the cDNA or gDNA that made up the material.

In the study's own analysis: The assay estimated nucleated cells by amplifying reference gene primers. Only in-frame clones appear in the TCRdb table, and some are missing; sequencing was by immunoSEQ multiplex PCR. V, J and clone size are those of that table, while D and trimming were read from the DNA. Of around 370,000 clones listed, 70% to 90% are singletons. Assignment of participants to cohorts was predicated upon participant-reported clinical history. This CDR3 has 14 residues. From germline, CDR1 is SGDLS and CDR2 YYNGEE. V was clipped by 0 bases and J by 1 base, with 7 bases between them. The rearrangement joins TRBV9 to TRBJ1-1; D is uncertain. This sequence originates from a woman younger than 30 who had recovered from COVID-19. Sequencing used PBMCs or T cells enriched from blood (not recorded which). The CDR3 bases are TGTGCCAGCAGCGTAGACCCACAGAACACTGAAGCTTTCTTT. Amino acid sequence: CASSVDPQNTEAFF.